These 17 T cell receptor beta chains originate from one sample sequenced in a study of early T cells in non-severe SARS-CoV-2 infection. TCRdb reprocessed the 5' RACE reads with MiXCR, giving one entry per CDR3 protein. The sample has 70,000 to 85,000 distinct CDR3 sequences; about 13% are singletons. The sequenced sample consisted of whole blood. The receptors were gathered from an adult who was a healthcare worker with PCR-confirmed SARS-CoV-2 infection or an uninfected control (not recorded which).

This chain connects TRBV29-1 to TRBJ2-5, with a tentative D call TRBD2 (6 bases). Trimming took 4 bases from V and 4 from J, leaving 10 bases between them. Germline V lookup: CDR1 SQVTM, CDR2 ANQGSEA. The CDR3 totals 12 residues. The CDR3 reads CSVGRERETQYF. DNA of the CDR3: TGCAGCGTTGGGAGGGAGAGAGAGACCCAGTACTTC.

This clonotype was seen at least ten times. The rearrangement uses TRBV24-1 and TRBJ2-1, with 8 bases matching TRBD1. J lost 0 bases, V lost 5 bases, and 2 bases had no gene match. The CDR3 consists of 15 residues. The germline V gene encodes CDR1 KGHDR and CDR2 SFDVKD. CDR3 in amino acids: CATSGGQGSYNEQFF. CDR3 bases: TGTGCCACCAGTGGAGGACAGGGCTCCTACAATGAGCAGTTCTTC.

The rearrangement joins TRBV4-1 to TRBJ2-1; 11 positions agree with TRBD1. Germline trimming cut 1 base from V and 6 bases from J; bases unmatched to any gene: 5. Germline V gene data show CDR1 as MGHRA and CDR2 as YSYEKL. This CDR3 region has 16 residues. CDR3 sequence reads: CASSQGVGTGGNEQFF. DNA for the CDR3: TGCGCCAGCAGCCAAGGGGTCGGGACAGGGGGCAATGAGCAGTTCTTC.

This clonotype was found many times. The chain joins TRBV20-1 to TRBJ1-5; D remains ambiguous. Germline CDR1 DFQATT, CDR2 SNEGSKA (reference sequence). The V and J ends lost 2 bases and 5 bases respectively, with 10 bases between them. The CDR3 is made up of 13 amino acids. Here the CDR3 DNA reads TGCAGTGCTAGATTGGGAGGGTATCAGCCCCAGCATTTT. This codes for CSARLGGYQPQHF.

Many counts were recorded for this clonotype. The chain employs TRBV5-1 and TRBJ2-5; 8 bases line up with TRBD2. Trimming cost V 0 bases and J 1 base; bases outside gene matches: 2. Germline V gene lookup returns CDR1 SGHRS and CDR2 YFSETQ. The CDR3 is made up of 15 amino acids. The CDR3 DNA is TGCGCCAGCAGCTTGGCCGGGACTAGCCAAGAGACCCAGTACTTC. The encoded protein is CASSLAGTSQETQYF.

This clonotype was detected many times. V is TRBV9 and J is TRBJ1-2; 9 bases map to TRBD1. Per germline, CDR1 SGDLS and CDR2 YYNGEE. The V and J ends lost 4 bases and 2 bases, in that order; junction bases with no gene match: 6. This CDR3 is built from 15 residues. The CDR3 here is CASSSSTGGNYGYTF. CDR3 DNA: TGTGCCAGCAGCAGTTCGACAGGGGGGAACTATGGCTACACCTTC.

This clonotype has a count of ten or more. The junction differs from germline at one of its ends, possibly a read error. The rearrangement links TRBV7-7 to TRBJ2-3; a weak D match, TRBD1 (6 bases). The CDR3 has 13 residues. CDR1 is SSHAT and CDR2 is FNYEAQ in the germline V gene (reference sequence). Here the CDR3 reads CASSSGHGDTQYF. For the CDR3, the DNA is TGTGCTAGCAGCTCGGGACACGGAGATACGCAGTATTTT.

This clonotype was seen more than once but under ten times. The CDR3, as DNA: TGCAGCGTCCGGGGACAGCGGATTGTGTATTTT. Protein product: CSVRGQRIVYF. The chain links TRBV29-1 to TRBJ2-3; 7 positions agree with TRBD1. Germline lookup yields CDR1 SQVTM and CDR2 ANQGSEA. CDR3 size: 11 residues. Unmatched junction bases numbered 11, after V lost 6 bases and J lost 14 bases.

The V and J genes are TRBV27 and TRBJ2-7; 13 bases fit TRBD2. The CDR3 covers 18 residues. The germline CDR1 and CDR2 sequences are MNHEY and SMNVEV (reference sequence). With 4 bases clipped from V and 2 bases from J, the junction kept 11 bases outside the gene matches. The CDR3 coding sequence is TGTGCCAGCAGTTCCCTCCGCCCCGGGACTAGCGGGACCTACGAGCAGTACTTC. The encoded protein is CASSSLRPGTSGTYEQYF.

The chain is built from TRBV5-5 and TRBJ2-3, with a weak D call TRBD2 (6 bases). V shed 1 base and J shed 6 bases, with 24 bases lying between them. The germline V gene encodes CDR1 SGHKS and CDR2 YYEKEE (reference sequence). This CDR3 comprises 18 residues. The CDR3 region has the DNA TGTGCCAGCAGCTTGTATCGCGTTGAGGGGCTTGGAGGGGATACGCAGTATTTT. This codes for CASSLYRVEGLGGDTQYF.

In its sample, this clonotype was seen many times. This chain connects TRBV5-1 to TRBJ1-2; the match to TRBD1 covers 7 bases. Trimming at V came to 2 bases and at J to 4 bases, leaving 5 bases not matched to a gene. The CDR3 spans 14 residues. Germline CDR1 SGHRS, CDR2 YFSETQ. CDR3 DNA sequence: TGCGCCAGCAGCTTAGACAGGGACACCTATGGCTACACCTTC. Its protein product is CASSLDRDTYGYTF.

The chain has TRBV5-1 and TRBJ2-3; 8 bases line up with TRBD1. This CDR3 is built from 16 residues. CDR1 and CDR2 (germline): SGHRS, YFSETQ. V shed 1 base and J 4 bases; nucleotides not matched to a gene: 8. The CDR3 protein is CASSLQGQGGPDTQYF. For the CDR3, the DNA is TGCGCCAGCAGCTTGCAAGGACAGGGAGGTCCAGATACGCAGTATTTT.

The V call is TRBV12-3 or TRBV12-4, the J call TRBJ2-7; D not resolved. The CDR3 consists of 11 residues. Trimming stripped 9 bases from V and 5 bases from J, with 11 bases between. The DNA for the CDR3 is TGTGCCAGTTCCCTAGTCGACGAGCAGTACTTC. This gives the protein CASSLVDEQYF.

The chain carries TRBV6-1 and TRBJ1-1, with 8 positions matching TRBD1. The germline V gene encodes CDR1 MNHNS and CDR2 SASEGT. Trimming removed 3 bases from V and 5 bases from J; junction bases left unmatched: 8. The length of the CDR3 is 15 residues. CDR3 bases: TGTGCCAGCAGTGATCTTGGACAGGGAAGGACTGAAGCTTTCTTT. Its protein is CASSDLGQGRTEAFF.

This clonotype was detected many times. This chain joins TRBV20-1 and TRBJ1-6, with 8 bases aligning to TRBD1. The CDR3 contains 13 residues. Germline values: CDR1 DFQATT, CDR2 SNEGSKA (reference sequence). The J segment lost 7 bases and the V segment lost 6 bases, leaving 5 bases of the junction unmatched. The DNA of the CDR3 is TGCAGTGCCACCACAGGGGGGAATTCACCCCTCCACTTT. As protein: CSATTGGNSPLHF.

The chain recombines TRBV12-3 or TRBV12-4 with TRBJ2-6; D not resolved. The CDR3 consists of 13 residues. V lost 8 bases and J lost 2, with 7 bases in between. The CDR3 is CASVAAGANVLTF. The CDR3 coding sequence is TGTGCCAGCGTAGCTGCTGGGGCCAACGTCCTGACTTTC.

In this sample, this clonotype turned up a few times. This sequence joins TRBV28 and TRBJ2-2; D remains unclear. This CDR3 spans 15 amino acids. The germline V gene has CDR1 MDHEN and CDR2 SYDVKM. The V and J ends lost 2 bases and 1 base respectively, with 8 bases between them. CDR3 sequence: CASSLRWENTGELFF. DNA for the CDR3: TGTGCCAGCAGTTTACGGTGGGAGAACACCGGGGAGCTGTTTTTT.